The 5 T cell receptor beta chains in this list originate from one sample, sequenced in a study of T cell responses to AZD1222 COVID-19 vaccine. The assay was immunoSEQ multiplex PCR, and TCRdb's table has in-frame clones only and misses some. The data hold 120,000 to 150,000 clones, with about 90% observed a single time. The specimen comprised peripheral blood, sampled on day 0 of AZD1222 vaccination. The receptors shown here come from an adult in good health.

V and J are TRBV7-3 and TRBJ2-1, with a tentative D call TRBD2 (5 bases). Germline CDR1 reads SGHTA; CDR2 reads FQGTGA. Trimming took 5 bases from V and 12 from J, leaving 17 bases between them. This CDR3 comprises 13 residues. CDR3 nucleotide sequence: TGTGCCAGCAGCCCAAAACCCAGCGGTACGCAGTTCTTC. Translated, it gives CASSPKPSGTQFF.

J is TRBJ1-1 and V is TRBV29-1; D possibly corresponds to TRBD1 (6 bases). The V and J ends lost 7 bases and 0 bases respectively, with 15 bases between them. CDR1 is SQVTM and CDR2 is ANQGSEA in the germline V gene. CDR3 size: 14 residues. The CDR3 here is CSGGQFGMNTEAFF. DNA of the CDR3: TGCAGCGGTGGACAGTTTGGAATGAACACTGAAGCTTTCTTT.

The CDR3 DNA follows: TGTGCCTGGAGTAGCCTAGCGGGAGGCTACACCGGGGAGCTGTTTTTT. This codes for CAWSSLAGGYTGELFF. The chain uses TRBV30 and TRBJ2-2; 11 bases match TRBD2. V lost 2 bases, J lost 3 bases, and 5 bases stayed unmatched. The germline CDR1 and CDR2 sequences are GTSNPN and SVGIG (reference sequence). The CDR3 is 16 residues long.

This clone was counted once. A junction end diverges from the germline sequence, so it may reflect a read error. V usage is TRBV7-7 and J usage is TRBJ2-3; D is perhaps TRBD1 (6 bases). The CDR3 has 13 amino acids. Germline V gene sequence: CDR1 SSHAT, CDR2 FNYEAQ (reference sequence). CDR3 DNA: TGTGCTAGCAGTCAACAGGGAACAGATACGCAGTATTTT. This translates into CASSQQGTDTQYF.

The J gene is TRBJ1-4, the V gene TRBV7-9; D uncertain. CDR1 is SEHNR, CDR2 FQNEAQ, per germline (reference sequence). The ends were cut back, 5 bases at V and 7 bases at J, with 11 bases in the middle. This CDR3 region has 13 residues. Here the CDR3 reads CASSLWTFEKLFF. The DNA for the CDR3 is TGTGCCAGCAGCCTTTGGACGTTTGAAAAACTGTTTTTT.